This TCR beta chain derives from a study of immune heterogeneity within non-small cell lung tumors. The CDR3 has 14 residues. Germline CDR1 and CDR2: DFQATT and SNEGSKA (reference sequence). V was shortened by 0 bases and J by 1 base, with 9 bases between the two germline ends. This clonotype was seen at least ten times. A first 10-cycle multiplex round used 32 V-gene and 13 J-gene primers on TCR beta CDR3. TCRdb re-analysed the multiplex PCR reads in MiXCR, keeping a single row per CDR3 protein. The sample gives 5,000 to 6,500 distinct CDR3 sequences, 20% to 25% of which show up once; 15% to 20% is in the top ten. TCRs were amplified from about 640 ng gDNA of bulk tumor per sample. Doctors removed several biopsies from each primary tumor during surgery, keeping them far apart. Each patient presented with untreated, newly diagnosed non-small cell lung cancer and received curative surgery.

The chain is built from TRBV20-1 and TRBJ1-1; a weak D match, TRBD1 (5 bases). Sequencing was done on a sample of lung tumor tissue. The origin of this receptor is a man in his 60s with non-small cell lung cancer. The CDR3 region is CSARDPGTNTEAFF. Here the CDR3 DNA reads TGCAGTGCTAGAGATCCAGGGACGAACACTGAAGCTTTCTTT.